These T cell receptor beta chains were read from a single sample in a study of cytomegalovirus exposure and HLA in healthy donors. Libraries were prepared by immunoSEQ multiplex PCR; TCRdb keeps only in-frame clonotypes and omits some of them. The sample has 150,000 or so clones; the top ten hold roughly 1.6%. The sequencing input was PBMCs. The receptors were gathered from a woman aged 45-65 years in good health and CMV-seronegative. Each CDR3 is given with its conserved first and last residue. D genes are given only for firm matches.

TRBV4-2	TRBD2	TRBJ2-7	CASSQDRERGSSYEQYF	TGTGCCAGCAGCCAAGATCGGGAGCGGGGTAGCTCCTACGAGCAGTACTTC
TRBV19	TRBD2	TRBJ2-3	CASSMTSGNTDTQYF	TGTGCCAGTAGTATGACTAGCGGAAACACAGATACGCAGTATTTT
TRBV4-2	.	TRBJ1-2	CASSQDYNSNYGYTF	TGTGCCAGCAGCCAAGATTATAACAGTAACTATGGCTACACCTTC
TRBV18	.	TRBJ1-1	CASSPQPGTEAFF	TGTGCCAGCTCACCCCAGCCAGGGACTGAAGCTTTCTTT
TRBV6-1	TRBD1	TRBJ1-5	CASSEGTGVSQPQHF	TGTGCCAGCAGTGAAGGGACAGGGGTGTCACAGCCCCAGCATTTT
TRBV10-3	TRBD1	TRBJ1-1	CAISRTGGLTEAFF	TGTGCCATCAGCCGGACAGGGGGCCTGACTGAAGCTTTCTTT
TRBV10-3	.	TRBJ1-1	CAIRSRGGDTEAFF	TGTGCCATCAGGAGTAGAGGGGGTGACACTGAAGCTTTCTTT
TRBV19	.	TRBJ1-5	CASSFGQINQPQHF	TGTGCCAGTAGCTTCGGACAGATCAATCAGCCCCAGCATTTT
TRBV6-6	TRBD1	TRBJ2-7	CASRFGTVSYEQYF	TGTGCCAGCAGATTCGGGACAGTCTCCTACGAGCAGTACTTC
TRBV7-2	TRBD2	TRBJ2-5	CASRAGVQETQYF	TGTGCCAGCAGAGCGGGAGTCCAAGAGACCCAGTACTTC
TRBV4-2	TRBD2	TRBJ2-3	CASSLERGRTDTQYF	TGTGCCAGCAGCCTAGAGCGGGGGCGCACAGATACGCAGTATTTT
TRBV18	.	TRBJ1-2	CASSPEGQSVGYTF	TGTGCCAGCTCACCAGAGGGACAATCTGTTGGCTACACCTTC
TRBV18	.	TRBJ2-7	CASSPPLSGTYEQYF	TGTGCCAGCTCACCACCTCTCTCCGGGACCTACGAGCAGTACTTC
TRBV5-1	.	TRBJ1-2	CASSLGRMEGYTF	TGCGCCAGCAGCTTGGGACGAATGGAGGGCTACACCTTC
TRBV10-3	.	TRBJ1-3	CAIRAGPNSGNTIYF	TGTGCCATCAGGGCGGGTCCGAACTCTGGAAACACCATATATTTT
TRBV6-5	TRBD1	TRBJ1-4	CASSLGRQGQKLFF	TGTGCCAGCAGTTTGGGGAGACAGGGTCAAAAACTGTTTTTT
TRBV7-3	TRBD2	TRBJ2-5	CASSRSSGPQETQYF	TGTGCCAGCAGCCGCTCTAGCGGGCCTCAAGAGACCCAGTACTTC
TRBV5-1	.	TRBJ2-1	CASSGTPNNEQFF	TGCGCCAGCAGCGGGACTCCGAACAATGAGCAGTTCTTC
TRBV30	TRBD1	TRBJ1-1	CAWSLTGLWTEAFF	TGTGCCTGGAGTCTGACAGGGTTATGGACTGAAGCTTTCTTT
TRBV6-5	.	TRBJ1-1	CASSYGEGFSEAFF	TGTGCCAGCAGTTACGGGGAGGGGTTCTCTGAAGCTTTCTTT
TRBV27	TRBD1	TRBJ2-3	CASSLSPGTGGANTQYF	TGTGCCAGCAGTTTATCGCCGGGGACAGGGGGCGCAAATACGCAGTATTTT
TRBV28	TRBD2	TRBJ2-2	CASLFAGGTGELFF	TGTGCCAGCCTTTTCGCGGGGGGCACCGGGGAGCTGTTTTTT
TRBV9	TRBD1	TRBJ2-3	CASSGQGEIDTQYF	TGTGCCAGCAGCGGACAGGGGGAAATAGATACGCAGTATTTT
TRBV11-2	.	TRBJ1-1	CASSLSPSGAFF	TGTGCCAGCAGCTTATCCCCCAGTGGTGCTTTCTTT
TRBV4-3	TRBD1	TRBJ2-7	CASSQEDRGPYEQYF	TGCGCCAGCAGCCAAGAAGACAGGGGGCCCTACGAGCAGTACTTC
TRBV9	.	TRBJ1-3	CASSDRTSYSGNTIYF	TGTGCCAGCAGCGACCGTACGTCCTACTCTGGAAACACCATATATTTT
TRBV5-1	.	TRBJ1-3	CASSSYGQISGNTIYF	TGCGCCAGCAGCTCCTACGGACAAATCTCTGGAAACACCATATATTTT
TRBV9	.	TRBJ2-7	CASLVEGRQYF	TGTGCCAGCCTCGTGGAGGGAAGGCAGTACTTC
TRBV5-5	TRBD1	TRBJ2-7	CASSLQGGYEQYF	TGTGCCAGCAGCTTACAGGGGGGCTACGAGCAGTACTTC
TRBV7-9	TRBD2	TRBJ2-2	CASSLEVLAGTNTGELFF	TGTGCCAGCAGCTTAGAGGTATTAGCGGGAACCAACACCGGGGAGCTGTTTTTT
TRBV5-1	TRBD2	TRBJ2-7	CASSLAGLATFSYEQYF	TGCGCCAGCAGCTTGGCGGGACTAGCGACCTTCTCCTACGAGCAGTACTTC
TRBV7-3	TRBD2	TRBJ2-3	CASSPSLSSGGAGVQYF	TGTGCCAGCAGCCCTAGCCTTTCTAGCGGGGGGGCCGGAGTGCAGTATTTT
TRBV15	TRBD2	TRBJ2-3	CATSKGYSGSGDTQYF	TGTGCCACCAGCAAGGGGTATAGCGGGAGCGGAGATACGCAGTATTTT
TRBV19	TRBD2	TRBJ2-5	CASSIVTGGETQYF	TGTGCCAGTAGTATCGTGACGGGGGGAGAGACCCAGTACTTC
TRBV28	TRBD1	TRBJ2-7	CASSPGQGTYEQYF	TGTGCCAGCAGTCCCGGACAGGGGACATACGAGCAGTACTTC
TRBV10-3	.	TRBJ2-7	CAASDYEQYF	TGTGCCGCCTCAGACTACGAGCAGTACTTC
TRBV5-8	.	TRBJ1-4	CASSSQTTNEKLFF	TGTGCCAGCAGCTCACAGACAACTAATGAAAAACTGTTTTTT
TRBV19	.	TRBJ2-7	CASIQGTEQYF	TGTGCCAGTATTCAGGGGACCGAGCAGTACTTC